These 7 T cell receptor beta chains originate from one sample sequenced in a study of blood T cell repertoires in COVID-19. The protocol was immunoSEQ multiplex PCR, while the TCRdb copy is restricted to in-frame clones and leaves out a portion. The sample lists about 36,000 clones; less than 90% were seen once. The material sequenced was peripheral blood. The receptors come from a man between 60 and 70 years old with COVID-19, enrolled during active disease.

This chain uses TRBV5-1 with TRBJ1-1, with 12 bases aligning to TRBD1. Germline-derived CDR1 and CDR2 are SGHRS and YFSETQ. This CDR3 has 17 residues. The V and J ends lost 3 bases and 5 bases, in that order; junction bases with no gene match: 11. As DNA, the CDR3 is TGCGCCAGCAGCTCTCACCCGGGACAGGGGGCGAGGACTGAAGCTTTCTTT. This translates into CASSSHPGQGARTEAFF.

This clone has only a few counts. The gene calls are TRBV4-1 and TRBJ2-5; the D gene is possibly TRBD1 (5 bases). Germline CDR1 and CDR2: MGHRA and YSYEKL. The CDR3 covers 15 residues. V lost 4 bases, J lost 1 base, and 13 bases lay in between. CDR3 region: CASSPHPTGQETQYF. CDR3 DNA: TGCGCCAGCAGCCCCCACCCTACAGGCCAAGAGACCCAGTACTTC.

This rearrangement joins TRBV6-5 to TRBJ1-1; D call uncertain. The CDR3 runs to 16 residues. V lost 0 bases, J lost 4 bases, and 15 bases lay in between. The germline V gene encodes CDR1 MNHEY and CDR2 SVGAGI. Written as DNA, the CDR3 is TGTGCCAGCAGTTACTCGGGCGAAAGAATAAGCACTGAAGCTTTCTTT. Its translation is CASSYSGERISTEAFF.

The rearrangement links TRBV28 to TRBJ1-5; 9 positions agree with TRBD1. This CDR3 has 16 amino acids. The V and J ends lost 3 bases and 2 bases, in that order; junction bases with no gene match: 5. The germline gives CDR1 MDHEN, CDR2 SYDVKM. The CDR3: CASSFGQGHGNQPQHF. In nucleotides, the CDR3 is TGTGCCAGCAGTTTTGGACAGGGGCATGGCAATCAGCCCCAGCATTTT.

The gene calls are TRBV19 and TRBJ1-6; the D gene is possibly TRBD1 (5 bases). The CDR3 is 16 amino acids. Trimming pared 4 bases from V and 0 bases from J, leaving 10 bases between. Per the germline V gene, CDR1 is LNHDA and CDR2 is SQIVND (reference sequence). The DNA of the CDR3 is TGTGCCAGTAGTAGAAGACAGCCCTCCTATAATTCACCCCTCCACTTT. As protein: CASSRRQPSYNSPLHF.

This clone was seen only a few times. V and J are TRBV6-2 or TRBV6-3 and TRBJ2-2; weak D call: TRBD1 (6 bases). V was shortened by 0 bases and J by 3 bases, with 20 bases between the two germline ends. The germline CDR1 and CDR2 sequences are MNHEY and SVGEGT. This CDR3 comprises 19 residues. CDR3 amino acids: CASSYSPTRIRQDTGELFF. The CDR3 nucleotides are TGTGCCAGCAGTTACTCTCCCACGCGCATTCGACAGGACACCGGGGAGCTGTTTTTT.

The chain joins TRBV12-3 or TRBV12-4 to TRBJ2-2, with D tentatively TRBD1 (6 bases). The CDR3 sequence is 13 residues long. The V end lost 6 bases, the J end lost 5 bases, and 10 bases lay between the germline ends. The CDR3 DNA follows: TGTGCCAGCAGGGGGACAACGACCGGGGAGCTGTTTTTT. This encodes CASRGTTTGELFF.